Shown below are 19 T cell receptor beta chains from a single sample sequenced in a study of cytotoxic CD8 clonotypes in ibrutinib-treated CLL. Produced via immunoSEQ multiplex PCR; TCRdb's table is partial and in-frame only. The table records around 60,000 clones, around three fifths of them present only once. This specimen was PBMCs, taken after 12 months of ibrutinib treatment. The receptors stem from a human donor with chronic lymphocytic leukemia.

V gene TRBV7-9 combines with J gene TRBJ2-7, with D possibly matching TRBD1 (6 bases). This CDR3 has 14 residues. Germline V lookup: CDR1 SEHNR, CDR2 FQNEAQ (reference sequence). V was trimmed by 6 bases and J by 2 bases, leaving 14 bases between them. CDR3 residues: CASRGQSAPYEQYF. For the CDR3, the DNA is TGTGCCAGCAGGGGACAATCGGCCCCCTACGAGCAGTACTTC.

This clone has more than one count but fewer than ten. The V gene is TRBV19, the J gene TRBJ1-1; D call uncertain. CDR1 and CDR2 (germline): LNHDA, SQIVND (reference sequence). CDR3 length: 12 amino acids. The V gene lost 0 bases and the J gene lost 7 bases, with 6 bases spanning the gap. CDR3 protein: CASSIDKFEAFF. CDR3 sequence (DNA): TGTGCCAGTAGTATAGATAAGTTTGAAGCTTTCTTT.

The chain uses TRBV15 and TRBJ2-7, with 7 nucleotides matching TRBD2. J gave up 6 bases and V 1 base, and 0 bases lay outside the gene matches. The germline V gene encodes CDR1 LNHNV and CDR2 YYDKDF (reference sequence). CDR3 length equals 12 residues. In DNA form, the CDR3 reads TGTGCCACCAGCAGAGGGGGGGGCGAGCAGTACTTC. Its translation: CATSRGGGEQYF.

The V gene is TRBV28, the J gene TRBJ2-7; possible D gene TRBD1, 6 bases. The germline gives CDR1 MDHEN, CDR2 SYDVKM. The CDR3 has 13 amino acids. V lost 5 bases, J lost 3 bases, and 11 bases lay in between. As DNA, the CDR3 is TGTGCCAGCAGTCCAGGGGATTACTACGAGCAGTACTTC. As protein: CASSPGDYYEQYF.

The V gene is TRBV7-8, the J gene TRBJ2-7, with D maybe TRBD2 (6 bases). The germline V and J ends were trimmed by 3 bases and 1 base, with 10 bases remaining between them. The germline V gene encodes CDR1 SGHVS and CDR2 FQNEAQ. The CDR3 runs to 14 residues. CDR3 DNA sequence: TGTGCCAGCAGCTTTGGAGGGACTTCCTACGAGCAGTACGTC. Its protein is CASSFGGTSYEQYV.

CDR3 region: CASSPRERTYYNEQFF. As DNA, the CDR3 is TGTGCCAGCTCACCGAGAGAGCGGACCTACTACAATGAGCAGTTCTTC. The rearrangement uses TRBV18 and TRBJ2-1; a weak D match, TRBD2 (5 bases). CDR1 and CDR2 (germline): KGHSH, LQKENI. Between the trimmed V and J ends, which lost 3 bases and 3 bases, there was a span of 15 bases. This CDR3 comprises 16 residues. Drawing the rest from reference TRBV18 and TRBJ2-1, the complete variable domain is NAGVMQNPRHLVRRRGQEARLRCSPMKGHSHVYWYRQLPEEGLKFMVYLQKENIIDESGMPKERFSAEFPKEGPSILRIQQVVRGDSAAYFCASSPRERTYYNEQFFGPGTRLTVL.

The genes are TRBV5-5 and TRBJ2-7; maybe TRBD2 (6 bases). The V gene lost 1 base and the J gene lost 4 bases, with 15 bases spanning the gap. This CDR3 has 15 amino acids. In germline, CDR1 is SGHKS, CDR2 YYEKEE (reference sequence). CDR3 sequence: CASSLLGQGGYEQYF. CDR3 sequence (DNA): TGTGCCAGCAGCTTGCTGGGCCAGGGAGGTTACGAGCAGTACTTC.

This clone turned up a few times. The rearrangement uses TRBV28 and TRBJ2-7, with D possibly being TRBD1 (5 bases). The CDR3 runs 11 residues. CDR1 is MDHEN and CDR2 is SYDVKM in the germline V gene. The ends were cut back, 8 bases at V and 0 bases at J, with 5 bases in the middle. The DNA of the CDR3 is TGTGCCAGCGACAGCTCCTACGAGCAGTACTTC. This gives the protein CASDSSYEQYF.

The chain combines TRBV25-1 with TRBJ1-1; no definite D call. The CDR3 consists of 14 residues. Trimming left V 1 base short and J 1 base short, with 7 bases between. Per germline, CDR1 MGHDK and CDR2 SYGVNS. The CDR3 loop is CASSEFTENTEAFF. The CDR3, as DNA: TGTGCCAGCAGTGAATTCACAGAGAACACTGAAGCTTTCTTT.

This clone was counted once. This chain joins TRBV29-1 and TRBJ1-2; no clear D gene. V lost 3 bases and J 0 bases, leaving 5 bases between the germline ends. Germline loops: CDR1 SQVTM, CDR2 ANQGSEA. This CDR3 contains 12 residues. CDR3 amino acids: CSVEETNYGYTF. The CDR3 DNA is TGCAGCGTTGAGGAGACTAACTATGGCTACACCTTC.

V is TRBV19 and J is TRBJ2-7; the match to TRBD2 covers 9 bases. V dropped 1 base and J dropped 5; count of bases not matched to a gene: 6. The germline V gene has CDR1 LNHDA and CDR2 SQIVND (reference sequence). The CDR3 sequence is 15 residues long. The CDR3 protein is CASSIVGGRADEQYF. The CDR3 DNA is TGTGCCAGTAGTATAGTTGGCGGGAGGGCAGACGAGCAGTACTTC.

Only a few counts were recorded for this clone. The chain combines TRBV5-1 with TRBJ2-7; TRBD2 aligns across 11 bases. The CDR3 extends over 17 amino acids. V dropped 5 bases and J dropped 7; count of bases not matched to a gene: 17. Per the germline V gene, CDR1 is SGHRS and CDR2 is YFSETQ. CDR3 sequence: CASRPRWATSGMGEQYF. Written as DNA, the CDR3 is TGCGCCAGCAGGCCGAGGTGGGCGACTAGCGGGATGGGTGAGCAGTACTTC. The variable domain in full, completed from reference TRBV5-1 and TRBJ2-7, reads KAGVTQTPRYLIKTRGQQVTLSCSPISGHRSVSWYQQTPGQGLQFLFEYFSETQRNKGNFPGRFSGRQFSNSRSEMNVSTLELGDSALYLCASRPRWATSGMGEQYFGPGTRLTVT.

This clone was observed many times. DNA for the CDR3: TGTGCCAGCAGTGATACGGGCTACGAGCAGTACGTC. This sequence encodes CASSDTGYEQYV. This chain connects TRBV2 to TRBJ2-7; D unresolved. There are 12 residues in the CDR3. V lost 3 bases to trimming and J lost 3 bases, with 6 bases between them. Looked up from germline, CDR1 is SNHLY and CDR2 is FYNNEI.

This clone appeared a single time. The CDR3 nucleotides are TGTGCCAGCACTAGGGCTCATGGAAACACCATATATTTT. Translating it yields CASTRAHGNTIYF. The rearrangement links TRBV6-1 to TRBJ1-3; D call uncertain. From germline, CDR1 is MNHNS and CDR2 SASEGT. The CDR3 covers 13 residues. Trimming stripped 7 bases from V and 3 bases from J, with 10 bases between.

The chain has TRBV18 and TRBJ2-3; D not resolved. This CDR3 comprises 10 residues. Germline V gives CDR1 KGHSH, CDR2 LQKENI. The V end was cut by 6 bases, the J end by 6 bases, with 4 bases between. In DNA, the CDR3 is TGTGCCAGCTCCGAGGATACGCAGTATTTT. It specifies CASSEDTQYF.

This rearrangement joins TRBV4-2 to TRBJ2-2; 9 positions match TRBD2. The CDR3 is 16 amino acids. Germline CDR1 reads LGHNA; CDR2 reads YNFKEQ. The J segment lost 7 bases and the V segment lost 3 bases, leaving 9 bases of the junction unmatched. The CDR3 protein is CASSQAAGGRYGELFF. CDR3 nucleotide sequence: TGTGCCAGCAGCCAGGCAGCGGGGGGACGTTACGGGGAGCTGTTTTTT.

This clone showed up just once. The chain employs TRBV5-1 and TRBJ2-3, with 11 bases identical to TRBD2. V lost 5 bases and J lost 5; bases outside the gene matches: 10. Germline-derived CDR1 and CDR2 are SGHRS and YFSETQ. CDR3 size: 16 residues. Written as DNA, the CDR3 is TGCGCCAGCAGACTAATAGCGGGAGGGCCTGGAGATACGCAGTATTTT. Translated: CASRLIAGGPGDTQYF.

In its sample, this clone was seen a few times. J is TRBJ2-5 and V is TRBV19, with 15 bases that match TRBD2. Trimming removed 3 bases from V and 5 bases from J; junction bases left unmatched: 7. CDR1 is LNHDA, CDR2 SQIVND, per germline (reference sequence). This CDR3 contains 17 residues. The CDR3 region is CASSIRRTSGRAETQYF. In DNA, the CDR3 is TGTGCCAGTAGTATCCGGCGGACTAGCGGGAGGGCCGAGACCCAGTACTTC.

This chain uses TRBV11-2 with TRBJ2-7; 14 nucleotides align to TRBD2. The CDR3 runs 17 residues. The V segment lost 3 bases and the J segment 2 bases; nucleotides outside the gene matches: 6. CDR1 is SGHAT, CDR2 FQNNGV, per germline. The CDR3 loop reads CASSLRTSGRLAYEQYF. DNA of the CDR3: TGTGCCAGCAGCTTGCGGACTAGCGGGAGGTTAGCCTACGAGCAGTACTTC.